Listed here are 9 T cell receptor beta chains from one sample, sequenced in a study of blood T cells in healthy people across ages. With a J-beta primer mix and a sample-barcoded 5' primer, a second PCR ran about 7 to 12 cycles. Each CDR3 protein is one row after TCRdb ran MiXCR on the 5' RACE reads. This sample has 1.5 million to 2 million distinct CDR3 sequences; roughly a third occur once, and the top ten carry roughly 10%. The sample was blood. The receptors stem from a woman aged 25-40 years in good health.

As for this clonotype: At one boundary the junction diverges from the germline segment, which might be a read error. The J gene is TRBJ2-1, the V gene TRBV3-1; 12 nucleotides agree with TRBD2. CDR1 and CDR2 (germline): LGHDT, YNNKEL (reference sequence). The CDR3 sequence is 15 residues long. CDR3 protein: CASSPRLAGVNERFF. The DNA for the CDR3 is TGTGCCAGCAGCCCCCGACTAGCGGGAGTCAATGAGCGGTTCTTC.

This clonotype was recorded a few times. The gene calls are TRBV27 and TRBJ2-1; 10 nucleotides match TRBD2. The CDR3 is 16 amino acids. Germline CDR1 is MNHEY and CDR2 is SMNVEV (reference sequence). With 5 bases clipped from V and 3 bases from J, the junction kept 7 bases outside the gene matches. This CDR3 is CASSTPGTSVYNEQFF. For the CDR3, the DNA is TGTGCCAGCAGTACACCCGGGACTAGCGTCTACAATGAGCAGTTCTTC.

The gene calls are TRBV20-1 and TRBJ2-1; D call uncertain. The V end lost 6 bases, the J end lost 0 bases, and 15 bases lay between the germline ends. The CDR3 covers 15 residues. Germline loops: CDR1 DFQATT, CDR2 SNEGSKA (reference sequence). The CDR3 nucleotides read TGCAGTGCGATATCGACGGCAGTCTCCTACAATGAGCAGTTCTTC. Translation gives CSAISTAVSYNEQFF.

The chain combines TRBV5-5 with TRBJ1-5, with D perhaps matching TRBD1 (6 bases). The CDR3 spans 14 residues. Germline-derived CDR1 and CDR2 are SGHKS and YYEKEE (reference sequence). The V gene lost 4 bases and the J gene lost 6 bases, with 14 bases spanning the gap. The CDR3 is CASSPWGASQPQHF. The CDR3 DNA is TGTGCCAGCAGCCCTTGGGGGGCGAGTCAGCCCCAGCATTTT.

This clonotype was recorded many times. This sequence joins TRBV10-2 and TRBJ2-1; 11 nucleotides match TRBD2. This CDR3 region has 16 residues. The germline V gene encodes CDR1 WSHSY and CDR2 SAAADI. V trimming: 2 bases; J trimming: 7 bases; junction bases outside the gene matches: 7. CDR3 DNA: TGCGCCAGCAGTGAGATGTGGACTAGCGGGTCTAATGAGCAGTTCTTC. It encodes CASSEMWTSGSNEQFF.

This sequence joins TRBV5-1 and TRBJ2-7; D gene ambiguous. The ends were cut back, 1 base at V and 0 bases at J, with 8 bases in the middle. CDR3 size: 14 residues. The V gene's germline CDR1 is SGHRS and CDR2 YFSETQ. CDR3 sequence: CASSLLGFSYEQYF. Here the CDR3 DNA reads TGCGCCAGCAGCTTGTTAGGGTTCTCCTACGAGCAGTACTTC.

This chain links TRBV7-8 with TRBJ2-4, with 9 bases that match TRBD2. The CDR3 loop spans 16 amino acids. CDR1 is SGHVS, CDR2 FQNEAQ, per germline. With V trimmed by 5 bases and J by 3 bases, 8 bases remained unmatched. CDR3 DNA sequence: TGTGCCAGCAGCACCTCTAGCGGGAATGGCAAAAACATTCAGTACTTC. Its protein product is CASSTSSGNGKNIQYF. Using reference TRBV7-8 and TRBJ2-4 for the parts outside the CDR3, the full variable domain is GAGVSQSPRYKVAKRGQDVALRCDPISGHVSLFWYQQALGQGPEFLTYFQNEAQLDKSGLPSDRFFAERPEGSVSTLKIQRTQQEDSAVYLCASSTSSGNGKNIQYFGAGTRLSVL.

The rearrangement links TRBV6-2 or TRBV6-3 to TRBJ2-3; no clear D. The CDR3 runs to 16 residues. Deletions cut 6 bases from V and 6 bases from J, with 22 bases between. Germline CDR1 MNHEY, CDR2 SVGEGT. The CDR3 DNA sequence: TGTGCCAGCAGGGGATTCGGAGAACGATCACAGGATACGCAGTATTTT. Translation: CASRGFGERSQDTQYF.

The chain employs TRBV7-9 and TRBJ1-2; D remains ambiguous. The V gene lost 1 base and the J gene lost 6 bases, with 12 bases spanning the gap. Germline CDR1 reads SEHNR; CDR2 reads FQNEAQ (reference sequence). The CDR3 runs 14 residues. CDR3 DNA: TGTGCCAGCAGCTTAGACTCCTGGAGAGATGGCTACACCTTC. Translating gives CASSLDSWRDGYTF.